Following are 11 T cell receptor beta chains from one sample sequenced in a study of response to subunit inactivated influenza vaccine. TCRdb re-derived calls from the RT-PCR reads in MiXCR, one entry per CDR3 protein. The sample gives hundreds of thousands of distinct CDR3 sequences, 10% to 15% of which show up once; roughly 10% is in the top ten. Material: PBMCs from blood, obtained on the day of vaccination. The receptors come from a man aged 45 to 65 who received an inactivated influenza vaccine.

This clonotype was counted only a few times. The V gene is TRBV5-1, the J gene TRBJ2-3; 11 bases agree with TRBD2. The CDR3 contains 16 residues. The V and J ends lost 4 bases and 3 bases, in that order; junction bases with no gene match: 7. Germline V gene data show CDR1 as SGHRS and CDR2 as YFSETQ. The CDR3 DNA is TGCGCCAGCAGCCAACTAGCGGGGGCGGGGACAGATACGCAGTATTTT. Protein product: CASSQLAGAGTDTQYF.

This clonotype has a handful of counts. The V and J genes are TRBV6-2 or TRBV6-3 and TRBJ2-7, with 8 nucleotides matching TRBD2. CDR1 and CDR2 from the germline V gene are MNHEY and SVGEGT. V lost 4 bases, J lost 3 bases, and 8 bases stayed unmatched. CDR3 size: 15 residues. CDR3 in DNA: TGTGCCAGCAGTTTATCAAGCGGGAGAGTCTACGAGCAGTACTTC. It translates to CASSLSSGRVYEQYF.

This chain uses TRBV20-1 with TRBJ2-2, with a weak D call TRBD1 (6 bases). V was pared by 4 bases and J by 0 bases, with 12 bases between. This CDR3 has 15 amino acids. Per the germline V gene, CDR1 is DFQATT and CDR2 is SNEGSKA (reference sequence). This chain's CDR3 is CSAMTGTSNTGELFF. The DNA for the CDR3 is TGCAGTGCTATGACAGGTACCTCGAACACCGGGGAGCTGTTTTTT.

For the CDR3, the DNA is TGTGCCAGCAGTCCAACTCCGGGACAGAAGAACACCGGGGAGCTGTTTTTT. Its protein is CASSPTPGQKNTGELFF. The chain uses TRBV12-3 or TRBV12-4 and TRBJ2-2; 7 positions match TRBD1. Unmatched junction bases numbered 10, after V lost 5 bases and J lost 1 base. This CDR3 has 17 residues.

This sequence joins TRBV7-2 and TRBJ2-7; D ambiguous. CDR1 SGHTA and CDR2 FQGNSA come from the germline V gene. The V and J ends lost 3 bases and 4 bases respectively, with 13 bases between them. The CDR3 length is 14 residues. CDR3 DNA: TGTGCCAGCAGCTTGAACGATAGGGTTTACGAGCAGTACTTC. Encoded protein: CASSLNDRVYEQYF.

The CDR3 loop reads CASSLDPPGHQETQYF. CDR3 in DNA: TGCGCCAGCAGCTTGGACCCTCCGGGACACCAAGAGACCCAGTACTTC. The rearrangement links TRBV5-1 to TRBJ2-5, with D possibly called TRBD1 or TRBD2 (5 bases each). Germline V CDR1 and CDR2: SGHRS, YFSETQ. This CDR3 spans 16 amino acids. V lost 0 bases to trimming and J lost 0 bases, with 12 bases between them.

This clonotype occurred a few times. The chain links TRBV27 to TRBJ2-7; 7 positions agree with TRBD2. The CDR3 spans 15 residues. Unmatched junction bases numbered 6, after V lost 2 bases and J lost 2 bases. Germline lookup yields CDR1 MNHEY and CDR2 SMNVEV (reference sequence). The CDR3 loop is CASSLISSGTYEQYF. The CDR3 DNA reads TGTGCCAGCAGTTTAATCTCTAGCGGTACCTACGAGCAGTACTTC.

This clonotype was seen a few times. V is TRBV10-3 and J is TRBJ2-2, with 10 positions matching TRBD2. V shed 6 bases and J 0 bases; nucleotides not matched to a gene: 7. The CDR3 spans 17 residues. CDR1 is ENHRY and CDR2 is SYGVKD in the germline V gene. CDR3 loop: CAIRASGGPPNTGELFF. CDR3 coding DNA: TGTGCCATCAGGGCTAGCGGGGGCCCTCCGAACACCGGGGAGCTGTTTTTT.

This clonotype has at least ten counts. The rearrangement joins TRBV7-9 to TRBJ1-4; 9 bases line up with TRBD1. This CDR3 has 15 residues. Germline trimming cut 5 bases from V and 5 bases from J; bases unmatched to any gene: 6. Germline assignment: CDR1 SEHNR and CDR2 FQNEAQ (reference sequence). The CDR3 reads CASSLRDRVNEKLFF. The CDR3 DNA is TGTGCCAGCAGCCTAAGGGACAGGGTGAATGAAAAACTGTTTTTT.

There are many counts of this clonotype. V is TRBV7-9 and J is TRBJ2-7; D is uncertain. V dropped 5 bases and J dropped 3 bases, with 8 bases sitting between them. Germline V gene lookup returns CDR1 SEHNR and CDR2 FQNEAQ (reference sequence). The CDR3 loop spans 12 amino acids. The CDR3 DNA follows: TGTGCCAGCAGCGGAAGCGACTACGAGCAGTACTTC. As protein: CASSGSDYEQYF.

This clonotype was observed a handful of times. The chain employs TRBV27 and TRBJ2-2, with a possible D match to TRBD1 (6 bases). This CDR3 region has 17 residues. Germline CDR1 reads MNHEY; CDR2 reads SMNVEV (reference sequence). V was clipped by 5 bases and J by 7 bases, with 23 bases between them. The CDR3 is CASSLIEPVQGHGELFF. In DNA form, the CDR3 reads TGTGCCAGCAGTCTAATCGAGCCAGTACAGGGACACGGGGAGCTGTTTTTT.